The entry that follows covers one TCR beta chain sequence. The data were produced by immunoSEQ multiplex PCR, yet TCRdb's version contains in-frame clones alone and is incomplete. Here the sample spans about 430,000 clones, 88% being singletons. The entry originates in a study of blood T cell repertoires in COVID-19. Exposed enrollees had met someone with a PCR-confirmed or clinician-diagnosed COVID-19 case at some point within the 2 weeks before study entry. V lost 4 bases, J lost 2 bases, and 3 bases stayed unmatched. CDR1 LNHDA and CDR2 SQIVND come from the germline V gene (reference sequence). The CDR3 runs to 14 residues.

This TCR derives from a woman aged 18-29 years who had been exposed to COVID-19. The V call is TRBV19, the J call TRBJ1-2; 8 bases fit TRBD1. The sequenced material came from PBMCs or T cells enriched from blood (not recorded which). DNA of the CDR3: TGTGCCAGTAGTAGTGACAGGGGCAACTATGGCTACACCTTC. Translation gives CASSSDRGNYGYTF.